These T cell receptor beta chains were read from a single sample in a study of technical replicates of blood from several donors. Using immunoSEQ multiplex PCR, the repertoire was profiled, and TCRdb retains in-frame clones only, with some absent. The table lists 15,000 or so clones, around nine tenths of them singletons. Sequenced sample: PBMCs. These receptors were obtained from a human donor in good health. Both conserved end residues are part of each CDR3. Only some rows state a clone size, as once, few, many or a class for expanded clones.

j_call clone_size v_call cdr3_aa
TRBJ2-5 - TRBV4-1 CASSQPRQAEETQYF
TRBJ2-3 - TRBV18 CASSRDFTDTQYF
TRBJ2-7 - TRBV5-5 CASSLDPGAAYEQYF
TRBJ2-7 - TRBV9 CASSVVAGAPYEQYF
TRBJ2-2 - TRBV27 CASRAGGPNTGELFF
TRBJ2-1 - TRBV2 CASRELRLAGHEQFF
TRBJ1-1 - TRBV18 CASSPRQGPNTEAFF
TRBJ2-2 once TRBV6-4 CASSEAGDTGELFF
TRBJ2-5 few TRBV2 CASSVDRGGETQYF
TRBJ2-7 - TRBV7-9 CASSHRQDNYEQYF
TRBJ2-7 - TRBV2 CASSSLYGTSAHEQYF
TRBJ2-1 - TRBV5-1 CASSPGLAGGYNEQFF
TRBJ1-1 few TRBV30 CATRQGLRGTEAFF
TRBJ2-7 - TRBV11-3 CASSLGLEQYF
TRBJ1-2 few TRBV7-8 CASSLGSSGVYGYTF
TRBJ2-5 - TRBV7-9 CASSALAGGTSGMEETQYF
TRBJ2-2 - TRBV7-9 CASSSPGQGMNTGELFF
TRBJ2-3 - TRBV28 CASSPGTGAGDTQYF
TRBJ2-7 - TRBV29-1 CSVGQGGNEQYF
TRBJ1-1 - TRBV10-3 CAISDSGTLNTEAFF
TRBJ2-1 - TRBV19 CASSSRGSYNEQFF
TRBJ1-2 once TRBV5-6 CASSLEGTALYGYTF
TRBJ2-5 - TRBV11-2 CASSPLRGPPQETQYF
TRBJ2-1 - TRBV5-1 CASSFTGTGTSNEQFF
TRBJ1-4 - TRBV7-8 CASSLVLGTGISVREKLFF
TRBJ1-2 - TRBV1 CTSSTHRIAPINYGYTF
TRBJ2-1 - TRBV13 CASSPQGAFVDEQFF
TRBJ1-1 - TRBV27 CASSQGSEAFF
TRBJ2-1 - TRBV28 CASRPRLGSNEQFF
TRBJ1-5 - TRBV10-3 CAISESRQGEQPQHF